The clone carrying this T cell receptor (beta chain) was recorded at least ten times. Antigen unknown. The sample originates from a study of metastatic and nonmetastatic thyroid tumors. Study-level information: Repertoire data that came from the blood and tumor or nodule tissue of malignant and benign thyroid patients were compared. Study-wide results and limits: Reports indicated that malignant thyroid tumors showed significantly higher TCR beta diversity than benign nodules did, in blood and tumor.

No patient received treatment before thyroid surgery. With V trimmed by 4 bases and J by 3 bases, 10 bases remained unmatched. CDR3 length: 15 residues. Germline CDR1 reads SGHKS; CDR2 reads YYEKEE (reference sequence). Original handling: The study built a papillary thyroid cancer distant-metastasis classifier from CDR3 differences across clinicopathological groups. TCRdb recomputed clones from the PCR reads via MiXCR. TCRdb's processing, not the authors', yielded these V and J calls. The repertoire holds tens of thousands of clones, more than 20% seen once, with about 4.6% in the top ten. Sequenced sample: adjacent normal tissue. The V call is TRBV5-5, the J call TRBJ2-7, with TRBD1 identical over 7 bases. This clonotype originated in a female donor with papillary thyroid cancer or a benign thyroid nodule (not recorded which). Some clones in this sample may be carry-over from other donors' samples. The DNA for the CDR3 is TGTGCCAGCAGCCCTCCCGGGGCAGGGGGCTACGAGCAGTACTTC. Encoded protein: CASSPPGAGGYEQYF.